This TCR beta chain is from a study of shared clonotypes between healthy human individuals. Whole-study results and caveats: Apart from blood, nothing was sampled; tissue repertoires likely differ.

On this clone itself: Its specificity is not known.

Across several immunoSEQ plates, the genomic DNA of each subset was split evenly. Using immunoSEQ multiplex PCR, the repertoire was profiled, and TCRdb retains in-frame clones only, with some absent. This sample has some 500,000 clones, with roughly three quarters found just once. The TCR originated in a middle-aged woman in good health. Some clones in this sample may be carry-over from other donors' samples. The sequenced sample was PBMCs.

CDR3 nucleotides: TGTGCCAGCAGCCGGGTATACAATGAGCAGTTCTTC. It is translated as CASSRVYNEQFF. V gene TRBV11-2 combines with J gene TRBJ2-1; D is ambiguous. Germline CDR1 SGHAT, CDR2 FQNNGV. There are 12 residues in the CDR3. Trimming stripped 5 bases from V and 4 bases from J, with 6 bases between.